This TCR beta chain was captured by sequencing in a study of control samples from healthy donors and cancer patients. Sequencing was performed with immunoSEQ multiplex PCR; in TCRdb, only in-frame clones are kept and a portion is missing. The table lists approximately 150,000 clones, less than 95% of them singletons. The sequenced sample was blood. The sequence was collected from a man aged 18 to 30 in good health.

The CDR3 DNA reads TGTGCCAGCAGCCCTAGCGTGACTAGCGGGGAGGTCGAAGAGACCCAGTACTTC. It specifies CASSPSVTSGEVEETQYF. This chain links TRBV7-9 with TRBJ2-5; TRBD2 aligns across 11 bases. After removal of 5 bases from V and 3 bases from J, the junction contained 14 bases not matched to a gene. The CDR3 runs 18 residues. Germline V lookup: CDR1 SEHNR, CDR2 FQNEAQ (reference sequence).